This entry lists 31 T cell receptor beta chains sequenced from one sample in a study of siplizumab effects on memory and regulatory T cells (dated by TCRdb to the late 2010s). The library came from the immunoSEQ multiplex PCR assay. In TCRdb, the immuneACCESS table is reduced to in-frame sequences with V and J assigned. These tables do not hold every clone; where another copy was compared, an unresolved V gene accounts for under half, and the others remain unexplained. This sample lists under 130,000 clones; roughly 91% were detected once. The ten largest clones add up to around 0.3% of the sample. Sequenced sample: CD4+ T cells sorted from blood. These receptors originate from a human donor in good health.

The chain joins TRBV7-9 to TRBJ2-7; D gene ambiguous. The CDR3 totals 13 residues. Germline V lookup: CDR1 SEHNR, CDR2 FQNEAQ (reference sequence). Trimming pared 3 bases from V and 2 bases from J, leaving 8 bases between. The CDR3 DNA follows: TGTGCCAGCAGCTTGCGCGAAACCTACGAGCAGTACTTC. Amino acids: CASSLRETYEQYF.

J is TRBJ2-5 and V is TRBV15; perhaps D is TRBD1 or TRBD2 (6 bases each). The CDR3 has 20 residues. Trimming cost V 0 bases and J 0 bases, with 23 bases left between them. Germline V lookup: CDR1 LNHNV, CDR2 YYDKDF (reference sequence). The CDR3 DNA follows: TGTGCCACCAGCAGAGATCTTATGGGGGGCGCTCTGCGCTACCAAGAGACCCAGTACTTC. Encoded protein: CATSRDLMGGALRYQETQYF. Complete variable domain (other parts from reference TRBV15 and TRBJ2-5): DAMVIQNPRYQVTQFGKPVTLSCSQTLNHNVMYWYQQKSSQAPKLLFHYYDKDFNNEADTPDNFQSRRPNTSFCFLDIRSPGLGDTAMYLCATSRDLMGGALRYQETQYFGPGTRLLVL.

The rearrangement uses TRBV2 and TRBJ1-2, with D tentatively TRBD1 (6 bases). Trimming cost V 3 bases and J 5 bases, with 16 bases left between them. The CDR3 spans 15 residues. Germline values: CDR1 SNHLY, CDR2 FYNNEI. The CDR3 nucleotides are TGTGCCAGCAGTGAGATTATGGCAGGGGCTTATGGCTACACCTTC. Its translation is CASSEIMAGAYGYTF.

This clone is a singleton in its sample. This chain links TRBV7-6 with TRBJ2-6; unclear D gene. The ends were cut back, 2 bases at V and 0 bases at J, with 11 bases in the middle. Germline lookup yields CDR1 SGHVS and CDR2 FNYEAQ. The CDR3 covers 17 residues. Here the CDR3 DNA reads TGTGCCAGCAGCTTATCGCAGCTTACCTCTGGGGCCAACGTCCTGACTTTC. It yields the protein CASSLSQLTSGANVLTF. Supplemented by reference TRBV7-6 and TRBJ2-6, the full variable domain reads GAGVSQSPRYKVTKRGQDVALRCDPISGHVSLYWYRQALGQGPEFLTYFNYEAQQDKSGLPNDRFSAERPEGSISTLTIQRTEQRDSAMYRCASSLSQLTSGANVLTFGAGSRLTVL.

V gene TRBV4-1 combines with J gene TRBJ2-1, with 11 bases matching TRBD2. The V segment lost 2 bases and the J segment 9 bases; nucleotides outside the gene matches: 6. This CDR3 has 15 residues. Germline V gene sequence: CDR1 MGHRA, CDR2 YSYEKL. Here the CDR3 DNA reads TGCGCCAGCAGCCAACTAGCGGGGGGCCTCGTTGAGCAGTTCTTC. Residues: CASSQLAGGLVEQFF.

This clone has just a few counts. The chain links TRBV14 to TRBJ1-4, with TRBD1 as a possible D gene (5 bases). CDR3 length: 14 amino acids. Germline V lookup: CDR1 SGHDN, CDR2 FVKESK. Trimming pared 3 bases from V and 8 bases from J, leaving 13 bases between. This CDR3 reads CASSQGPGGEKLFF. The CDR3 bases are TGTGCCAGCAGCCAGGGACCCGGGGGGGAAAAACTGTTTTTT.

The V call is TRBV5-6, the J call TRBJ1-2, with 9 bases matching TRBD1. Germline V gene lookup returns CDR1 SGHDT and CDR2 YYEEEE. The V gene end was trimmed by 8 bases and the J gene end by 2 bases; junction bases not matched to a gene: 7. The CDR3 extends over 14 amino acids. CDR3 DNA sequence: TGTGCCAGTTCCGGGACAGGGTTGAACTATGGCTACACCTTC. Translating it yields CASSGTGLNYGYTF.

The genes are TRBV19 and TRBJ1-1; D perhaps matches TRBD1 (6 bases). CDR3 length equals 15 residues. Germline CDR1 reads LNHDA; CDR2 reads SQIVND (reference sequence). V was cut by 5 bases and J by 4 bases, with 17 bases left in between. The CDR3 is CASSAHRVVGTEAFF. DNA of the CDR3: TGTGCCAGTAGTGCTCACAGGGTGGTGGGCACTGAAGCTTTCTTT.

The chain combines TRBV7-3 with TRBJ1-1, with TRBD1 as a possible D gene (6 bases). The CDR3 has 17 residues. Per germline, CDR1 SGHTA and CDR2 FQGTGA. The V gene lost 4 bases and the J gene lost 1 base, with 19 bases spanning the gap. CDR3 protein: CASSYINRVRGNTEAFF. In nucleotides, the CDR3 is TGTGCCAGCAGCTATATCAACAGGGTGAGGGGGAACACTGAAGCTTTCTTT.

This chain links TRBV5-4 with TRBJ2-7, with no clear D. The CDR3 has 15 amino acids. The V and J ends lost 6 bases and 1 base respectively, with 17 bases between them. Looked up from germline, CDR1 is SGHNT and CDR2 is YYREEE (reference sequence). CDR3 sequence: CASTPSPSASYEQYF. The CDR3 nucleotides are TGTGCCAGCACCCCGAGCCCCTCCGCGTCCTACGAGCAGTACTTC.

The chain employs TRBV5-1 and TRBJ1-1; no firm D call. This CDR3 has 13 residues. CDR1 SGHRS and CDR2 YFSETQ come from the germline V gene. Trimming took off 4 bases at V and 0 bases at J, with 7 bases between the two ends. CDR3 nucleotide sequence: TGCGCCAGCAGCCCCGGGTTGAACACTGAAGCTTTCTTT. As protein: CASSPGLNTEAFF.

This sequence joins TRBV5-4 and TRBJ2-4; TRBD1 matches 8 bases. The germline gives CDR1 SGHNT, CDR2 YYREEE (reference sequence). Trimming took 4 bases from V and 0 from J; bases not matched to a gene: 6. The CDR3 contains 16 residues. CDR3 DNA sequence: TGTGCCAGCAGCACCGGACAGGGTCTAGCCAAAAACATTCAGTACTTC. Translation: CASSTGQGLAKNIQYF.

Only one count was recorded for this clone. This chain joins TRBV5-1 and TRBJ2-1; 7 nucleotides line up with TRBD2. Per germline, CDR1 SGHRS and CDR2 YFSETQ. With V trimmed by 2 bases and J by 3 bases, 2 bases remained unmatched. The CDR3 runs 14 residues. The CDR3 loop reads CASSLGTNYNEQFF. CDR3 coding DNA: TGCGCCAGCAGCTTAGGGACTAACTACAATGAGCAGTTCTTC.

The V and J genes are TRBV18 and TRBJ2-5; the D is unclear. This CDR3 contains 14 residues. V was clipped by 1 base and J by 3 bases, with 9 bases between them. Germline loops: CDR1 KGHSH, CDR2 LQKENI. The CDR3 is CASSPLAEKETQYF. CDR3 sequence (DNA): TGTGCCAGCTCACCACTGGCGGAGAAAGAGACCCAGTACTTC.

This chain connects TRBV19 to TRBJ1-1, with TRBD1 identical over 9 bases. Germline trimming cut 5 bases from V and 0 bases from J; bases unmatched to any gene: 7. CDR1 and CDR2 from the germline V gene are LNHDA and SQIVND (reference sequence). The CDR3 consists of 16 residues. This chain's CDR3 is CASSSNRGRMNTEAFF. The CDR3 DNA follows: TGTGCCAGTAGTTCAAACAGGGGGCGTATGAACACTGAAGCTTTCTTT.

The V and J genes are TRBV14 and TRBJ1-6; the D gene is possibly TRBD1 (6 bases). With 4 bases removed from V and 7 bases from J, the gap between germline ends came to 8 bases. The germline CDR1 and CDR2 sequences are SGHDN and FVKESK. The CDR3 runs to 13 residues. In nucleotides, the CDR3 is TGTGCCAGCAGCCGGGACATAAATTCACCCCTCCACTTT. Protein: CASSRDINSPLHF.

CDR3 sequence reads: CAWTPGPVPGRAFF. In nucleotides, the CDR3 is TGTGCCTGGACACCGGGCCCGGTTCCCGGGAGGGCTTTCTTT. The V and J genes are TRBV30 and TRBJ1-1; D is unclear. The CDR3 covers 14 residues. Between the trimmed V and J ends, which lost 4 bases and 11 bases, there was a span of 23 bases. Germline V lookup: CDR1 GTSNPN, CDR2 SVGIG (reference sequence).

V gene TRBV19 combines with J gene TRBJ2-2; the D gene could be TRBD1 or TRBD2 (6 bases each). The germline gives CDR1 LNHDA, CDR2 SQIVND (reference sequence). With 3 bases removed from V and 3 bases from J, the gap between germline ends came to 11 bases. The CDR3 spans 15 residues. CDR3 protein: CASSIEGGDTGELFF. In DNA form, the CDR3 reads TGTGCCAGTAGTATTGAGGGGGGAGACACCGGGGAGCTGTTTTTT.

This clone has only one observation. The chain recombines TRBV5-1 with TRBJ2-5; D not certain. This CDR3 is built from 13 residues. Germline V gives CDR1 SGHRS, CDR2 YFSETQ. Trimming removed 1 base from V and 0 bases from J, with 4 bases in between. This chain's CDR3 is CASSLPDQETQYF. The CDR3 DNA reads TGCGCCAGCAGCTTGCCCGACCAAGAGACCCAGTACTTC.

The rearrangement links TRBV19 to TRBJ2-2; D not certain. Germline V gives CDR1 LNHDA, CDR2 SQIVND (reference sequence). The V end was cut by 6 bases, the J end by 1 base, with 18 bases between. The CDR3 runs 17 residues. This chain's CDR3 is CASRRSGLRENTGELFF. The CDR3 DNA follows: TGTGCCAGTAGGAGATCGGGCCTTAGGGAGAACACCGGGGAGCTGTTTTTT.

This sequence joins TRBV2 and TRBJ2-3, with D tentatively TRBD2 (5 bases). This CDR3 region has 14 residues. Per the germline V gene, CDR1 is SNHLY and CDR2 is FYNNEI. V was trimmed by 5 bases and J by 2 bases, leaving 11 bases between them. The CDR3 coding sequence is TGTGCCAGCAGTCCTAGCTGGGCCACAGATACGCAGTATTTT. Translating gives CASSPSWATDTQYF.

This clone was seen once. J is TRBJ2-1 and V is TRBV2, with D unclear. The V gene's germline CDR1 is SNHLY and CDR2 FYNNEI. The CDR3 has 14 residues. V shed 7 bases and J shed 3 bases, with 13 bases lying between them. CDR3 residues: CASNLFGVYNEQFF. The CDR3 region has the DNA TGTGCCAGCAATTTATTTGGAGTCTACAATGAGCAGTTCTTC.

The sample holds one count of this clone. The junction shows a germline mismatch at one end, possibly a read error. The rearrangement joins TRBV2 to TRBJ2-2, with 7 bases fitting TRBD2. This CDR3 comprises 13 residues. Germline values: CDR1 SNHLY, CDR2 FYNNEI. The CDR3 is CARSGGGTGELFF. As DNA, the CDR3 is TGTGCCCGCAGTGGGGGGGGGACCGGGGAGCTGTTTTTT.

This clone was seen just once. The chain carries TRBV29-1 and TRBJ1-1; 7 bases agree with TRBD1. Germline trimming cut 1 base from V and 5 bases from J; bases unmatched to any gene: 7. The CDR3 contains 14 residues. Germline V gives CDR1 SQVTM, CDR2 ANQGSEA. The CDR3 sequence is CSVEGGGLGTEAFF. The CDR3, as DNA: TGCAGCGTTGAAGGAGGGGGCCTTGGGACTGAAGCTTTCTTT.

The chain recombines TRBV7-2 with TRBJ1-1; D is undetermined. V shed 5 bases and J shed 1 base, with 14 bases lying between them. From germline, CDR1 is SGHTA and CDR2 FQGNSA. The CDR3 is 15 amino acids. As DNA, the CDR3 is TGTGCCAGCAGCCTAACAACAGACCCGAACACTGAAGCTTTCTTT. Protein sequence: CASSLTTDPNTEAFF.

This clone has only a few counts. The chain links TRBV29-1 to TRBJ1-2; D not resolved. The CDR3 contains 12 residues. CDR1 and CDR2 from the germline V gene are SQVTM and ANQGSEA. Trimming pared 4 bases from V and 7 bases from J, leaving 13 bases between. The CDR3 here is CSVVKTSSGYTF. CDR3 bases: TGCAGCGTTGTAAAGACGTCGAGTGGCTACACCTTC.

This sequence joins TRBV4-1 and TRBJ1-1, with 8 bases fitting TRBD1. The CDR3 sequence is 15 residues long. V trimming: 0 bases; J trimming: 5 bases; junction bases outside the gene matches: 5. The germline CDR1 and CDR2 sequences are MGHRA and YSYEKL. The CDR3 DNA is TGCGCCAGCAGCCAAGACCCTCAGGGGGCGACTGAAGCTTTCTTT. Translating gives CASSQDPQGATEAFF.

The gene calls are TRBV7-2 and TRBJ2-2; 12 positions match TRBD2. The CDR3 covers 16 residues. The V and J ends lost 5 bases and 5 bases, in that order; junction bases with no gene match: 6. Germline V CDR1 and CDR2: SGHTA, FQGNSA. The CDR3 bases are TGTGCCAGCAGCGCTAGCGGGGGGGCGCGAACCGGGGAGCTGTTTTTT. Translation: CASSASGGARTGELFF.

The CDR3 region has the DNA TGTGCCAGTAGTATCTCAGGCAACCTAATATACACAGATACGCAGTATTTT. Amino acids: CASSISGNLIYTDTQYF. This sequence joins TRBV19 and TRBJ2-3; D not resolved. The CDR3 covers 17 residues. Germline lookup yields CDR1 LNHDA and CDR2 SQIVND (reference sequence). Trimming removed 3 bases from V and 2 bases from J, with 18 bases in between.

This clone was counted only a few times. This chain links TRBV15 with TRBJ2-5; no definite D call. Trimming took 8 bases from V and 2 from J, leaving 6 bases between them. The CDR3 runs to 11 residues. Germline-derived CDR1 and CDR2 are LNHNV and YYDKDF (reference sequence). CDR3 in amino acids: CATGAQETQYF. The DNA of the CDR3 is TGTGCCACCGGCGCGCAAGAGACCCAGTACTTC.

This chain connects TRBV5-6 to TRBJ2-3; the D gene is possibly TRBD2 (6 bases). Trimming removed 6 bases from V and 6 bases from J, with 26 bases in between. Per germline, CDR1 SGHDT and CDR2 YYEEEE. The CDR3 extends over 17 amino acids. CDR3 in DNA: TGTGCCAGCACCCAGACCCCCCTAGCAGGAGGGAGGGATACGCAGTATTTT. Amino acid sequence: CASTQTPLAGGRDTQYF.